This TCR beta chain emerged from a study of regulatory T cells in long-lasting Graves disease. The V end was cut by 4 bases, the J end by 0 bases, with 13 bases between. This CDR3 has 17 residues. From germline, CDR1 is MGHRA and CDR2 YSYEKL. Whole-study findings and limits: TRBV28, TRBJ1-2 and TRBJ2-5 were favored in persistent disease. Fewer public clonotypes were shared by new patients (roughly 970) than by persistent patients (approximately 2,700).

This clonotype was seen many times. Its specificity is not known. iRepertoire HTBI primers and Arm-PCR of CDR3 regions built TCR beta libraries. Using its own MiXCR run on the multiplex PCR reads, TCRdb lists one record per CDR3 protein. The repertoire consists of over 450,000 distinct CDR3 sequences, with around 13% occurring once and the leading ten covering about 8.3%. Regarding time point: newly diagnosed GD, antithyroid drugs for less than 3 months. The TCR library used RNA extracted from PBMCs. These data also formed part of another study, on T cells in Graves' hyperthyroidism and ophthalmopathy. This second report adds: Progression to ophthalmopathy was predicted a median of 6.5 months early.

This TCR derives from a woman aged 25-40 years with Graves disease. This sequence joins TRBV4-1 and TRBJ2-6; D gene uncertain. The sample consisted of peripheral blood mononuclear cells (PBMCs), taken at new diagnosis, from a patient treated with antithyroid drugs. The CDR3: CASSRVFQVSGANVLTF. DNA for the CDR3: TGCGCCAGCAGCCGTGTATTTCAGGTCTCTGGGGCCAACGTCCTGACTTTC.